The 25 T cell receptor beta chains below come from one sample, sequenced in a study of blood T cell repertoires in COVID-19. Repertoires were generated with immunoSEQ multiplex PCR, while TCRdb's copy carries only in-frame clones and drops some. Of about 140,000 clones listed, about 90% are singletons. The sample was PBMCs or T cells enriched from blood (not recorded which). Receptors originate from a man in his sixties who had recovered from COVID-19.

This clone was picked up one time. The chain links TRBV5-1 to TRBJ2-1, with D uncertain. The germline V gene encodes CDR1 SGHRS and CDR2 YFSETQ. V was cut by 0 bases and J by 0 bases, with 7 bases left in between. The CDR3 totals 15 residues. DNA of the CDR3: TGCGCCAGCAGCTTGGGTGTTAGCTCCTACAATGAGCAGTTCTTC. Translated, it gives CASSLGVSSYNEQFF.

The gene calls are TRBV7-9 and TRBJ1-3; 7 bases match TRBD1. Trimming took 3 bases from V and 0 from J; bases not matched to a gene: 5. The CDR3 has 16 residues. Germline CDR1 reads SEHNR; CDR2 reads FQNEAQ (reference sequence). For the CDR3, the DNA is TGTGCCAGCAGCTTGGTAACAGGGGCCTCTGGAAACACCATATATTTT. Translation: CASSLVTGASGNTIYF.

The chain employs TRBV19 and TRBJ1-3, with D tentatively TRBD1 (5 bases). The CDR3 loop spans 14 amino acids. Looked up from germline, CDR1 is LNHDA and CDR2 is SQIVND (reference sequence). V lost 8 bases to trimming and J lost 0 bases, with 11 bases between them. The CDR3: CASGRGNSGNTIYF. For the CDR3, the DNA is TGTGCCAGTGGTCGGGGGAACTCTGGAAACACCATATATTTT.

V gene TRBV6-5 combines with J gene TRBJ2-1; TRBD2 agrees at 7 bases. This CDR3 contains 15 residues. The trim removed 6 bases at V and 5 bases at J, leaving 10 bases unmatched. Germline V CDR1 and CDR2: MNHEY, SVGAGI. This CDR3 reads CASSLGLVGNNEQFF. CDR3 DNA: TGTGCCAGCAGCCTAGGACTAGTGGGCAACAATGAGCAGTTCTTC.

The chain couples TRBV28 to TRBJ1-6; D not resolved. This CDR3 is 17 amino acids long. Germline CDR1 MDHEN, CDR2 SYDVKM. V was pared by 2 bases and J by 7 bases, with 18 bases between. CDR3 nucleotides: TGTGCCAGCAGTTTAGCTACCCCCGGGTTTTCAAATTCACCCCTCCACTTT. This translates into CASSLATPGFSNSPLHF. Full variable domain (outside the CDR3, taken from reference TRBV28 and TRBJ1-6): DVKVTQSSRYLVKRTGEKVFLECVQDMDHENMFWYRQDPGLGLRLIYFSYDVKMKEKGDIPEGYSVSREKKERFSLILESASTNQTSMYLCASSLATPGFSNSPLHFGNGTRLTVT.

The rearrangement uses TRBV28 and TRBJ2-7, with TRBD1 matching over 7 bases. V shed 3 bases and J 12 bases; nucleotides not matched to a gene: 8. This CDR3 contains 12 residues. CDR1 and CDR2 (germline): MDHEN, SYDVKM. The CDR3 spells CASSFSGTALYF. For the CDR3, the DNA is TGTGCCAGCAGTTTTTCTGGGACAGCCCTGTACTTC.

In DNA, the CDR3 is TGTGCCAGCAGTTTAACCCGACAGGGGGCGCGGAAGGAGACCCAGTACTTC. Its translation is CASSLTRQGARKETQYF. The rearrangement links TRBV28 to TRBJ2-5; 10 bases agree with TRBD1. From germline, CDR1 is MDHEN and CDR2 SYDVKM. This CDR3 region has 17 residues. J gave up 5 bases and V 2 bases, and 11 bases lay outside the gene matches.

The chain is built from TRBV3-1 (or the pseudogene TRBV3-2) and TRBJ1-5; the D gene is possibly TRBD1 (5 bases). This CDR3 is built from 15 residues. V lost 3 bases and J 4 bases, leaving 13 bases between the germline ends. Germline CDR1 and CDR2: LGHDT and YNNKEL (reference sequence). Here the CDR3 reads CASSHTTAGNQPQHF. The CDR3 coding sequence is TGTGCCAGCAGCCACACGACAGCAGGGAATCAGCCCCAGCATTTT.

The gene calls are TRBV24-1 and TRBJ2-3, with a weak D call TRBD1 (6 bases). Germline V gene lookup returns CDR1 KGHDR and CDR2 SFDVKD. Trimming pared 4 bases from V and 8 bases from J, leaving 15 bases between. The CDR3 runs to 14 residues. Here the CDR3 reads CATSDPGPRGTQYF. In nucleotides, the CDR3 is TGTGCCACCAGTGACCCAGGTCCCAGGGGTACGCAGTATTTT.

The genes are TRBV29-1 and TRBJ2-1; D perhaps matches TRBD2 (6 bases). There are 14 residues in the CDR3. With 4 bases removed from V and 13 bases from J, the gap between germline ends came to 23 bases. Germline CDR1 reads SQVTM; CDR2 reads ANQGSEA. The CDR3 nucleotides read TGCAGCGTTGTGTTTTTGGGCGGGGCAAGGGTTCAGTTCTTC. Protein: CSVVFLGGARVQFF.

The chain recombines TRBV21-1 with TRBJ2-7; the table assigns TRBD1, which was not confirmed against the DNA. TRBV21-1 is shown as a pseudogene. The CDR3 sequence is 14 residues long. This CDR3 is CASSIRDRVYEQYF. The CDR3 bases are TGTGCCAGCAGCATCCGGGACAGGGTCTACGAGCAGTACTTC.

V gene TRBV29-1 combines with J gene TRBJ2-1; no clear D. Trimming shortened V by 4 bases and J by 0 bases, and 4 bases separated the two germline ends. The germline CDR1 and CDR2 sequences are SQVTM and ANQGSEA. The CDR3 covers 12 residues. In DNA form, the CDR3 reads TGCAGCGTTGGCGGCTCCTACAATGAGCAGTTCTTC. As protein: CSVGGSYNEQFF.

The rearrangement links TRBV20-1 to TRBJ1-3; the D is unclear. Germline values: CDR1 DFQATT, CDR2 SNEGSKA (reference sequence). V was pared by 3 bases and J by 5 bases, with 20 bases between. The CDR3 is 16 residues long. CDR3 residues: CSASIQRFLGRNTIYF. CDR3 coding DNA: TGCAGTGCTAGTATTCAAAGGTTTCTGGGCAGAAACACCATATATTTT.

The chain employs TRBV6-1 and TRBJ2-5; 8 positions match TRBD1. CDR1 is MNHNS, CDR2 SASEGT, per germline. CDR3 length: 15 residues. The J segment lost 6 bases and the V segment lost 3 bases, leaving 9 bases of the junction unmatched. The CDR3 spells CASSDQDRVGQTQYF. CDR3 nucleotides: TGTGCCAGCAGTGATCAGGACAGGGTCGGGCAGACCCAGTACTTC.

CDR3 bases: TGTGCCAGCAGCTCCCGAGTTGAGCTCGCGGGGGGGAAAACCGGGGAGCTGTTTTTT. It is translated as CASSSRVELAGGKTGELFF. The chain uses TRBV7-9 and TRBJ2-2, with 9 nucleotides matching TRBD2. The V gene's germline CDR1 is SEHNR and CDR2 FQNEAQ (reference sequence). The CDR3 runs to 19 residues. The V and J ends lost 4 bases and 5 bases, in that order; junction bases with no gene match: 17.

The chain joins TRBV2 to TRBJ1-5, with D perhaps TRBD1 (6 bases). V was trimmed by 8 bases and J by 1 base, leaving 15 bases between them. Germline loops: CDR1 SNHLY, CDR2 FYNNEI. This CDR3 contains 15 residues. The CDR3 nucleotides are TGTGCCAGCCGAGGACAGCCGATAAGCAATCAGCCCCAGCATTTT. Its translation is CASRGQPISNQPQHF.

The rearrangement joins TRBV6-5 to TRBJ1-4; perhaps TRBD1 as D (6 bases). The CDR3 spans 15 residues. V lost 6 bases and J lost 5, with 16 bases in between. Germline CDR1 reads MNHEY; CDR2 reads SVGAGI. The CDR3 nucleotides are TGTGCCAGCAGACCCTCCGGGACACCAAATGAAAAACTGTTTTTT. The encoded protein is CASRPSGTPNEKLFF.

The rearrangement joins TRBV10-1 to TRBJ1-1; tentative D call: TRBD1 (5 bases). Germline CDR1 and CDR2: WNHNN and SYGVQD (reference sequence). This CDR3 spans 12 amino acids. V lost 5 bases to trimming and J lost 5 bases, with 9 bases between them. The DNA of the CDR3 is TGCGCCAGCAGTCAGGGTTCTACTGAAGCTTTCTTT. Its translation: CASSQGSTEAFF.

Here the CDR3 DNA reads TGTGCCAGCAGCGTAGACCGGGCGCGGGGGCGCTACAATGAGCAGTTCTTC. This gives the protein CASSVDRARGRYNEQFF. The chain joins TRBV9 to TRBJ2-1; tentative D call: TRBD2 (7 bases). The CDR3 loop spans 17 amino acids. Germline values: CDR1 SGDLS, CDR2 YYNGEE. Trimming shortened V by 0 bases and J by 3 bases, and 16 bases separated the two germline ends.

The chain recombines TRBV6-1 with TRBJ2-1, with a tentative D call TRBD1 (6 bases). The CDR3 is 17 residues long. V shed 4 bases and J shed 2 bases, with 18 bases lying between them. Looked up from germline, CDR1 is MNHNS and CDR2 is SASEGT. The CDR3 sequence: CASSGAGTLIPYNEQFF. The CDR3 nucleotides are TGTGCCAGCAGTGGAGCCGGGACACTGATACCCTACAATGAGCAGTTCTTC.

V gene TRBV19 combines with J gene TRBJ2-3, with 8 bases that match TRBD1. CDR3 length: 13 amino acids. Looked up from germline, CDR1 is LNHDA and CDR2 is SQIVND (reference sequence). CDR3 protein: CASRGRGTDTQYF. CDR3 DNA: TGTGCAAGCAGGGGGCGAGGCACAGATACGCAGTATTTT.

The CDR3 bases are TGTGCCAGCAGCCGGGCCGGGGGGACAGGGAGGACCGGGGAGCTGTTTTTT. Translating it yields CASSRAGGTGRTGELFF. The V call is TRBV7-8, the J call TRBJ2-2, with 9 bases fitting TRBD1. Trimming removed 5 bases from V and 5 bases from J; junction bases left unmatched: 12. CDR3 size: 17 residues. The germline V gene encodes CDR1 SGHVS and CDR2 FQNEAQ.

This rearrangement joins TRBV4-1 to TRBJ2-3, with TRBD2 matching 12 bases. J was trimmed by 4 bases and V by 4 bases; bases with no gene match: 12. CDR3 length: 18 residues. Germline lookup yields CDR1 MGHRA and CDR2 YSYEKL. The CDR3 region is CASSPSGLAGGGADTQYF. In DNA form, the CDR3 reads TGCGCCAGCAGCCCATCCGGGCTAGCGGGAGGGGGCGCAGATACGCAGTATTTT.

For the CDR3, the DNA is TGTGCCAGCAGAGAGGGAGGTCAGAGCTCCTACAATGAGCAGTTCTTC. It specifies CASREGGQSSYNEQFF. This chain uses TRBV11-2 with TRBJ2-1, with D possibly TRBD2 on 6 matching bases. Per the germline V gene, CDR1 is SGHAT and CDR2 is FQNNGV. The V end lost 6 bases, the J end lost 0 bases, and 15 bases lay between the germline ends. The CDR3 has 16 amino acids.

CDR3 loop: CASSAGTGGGYTF. The CDR3 nucleotides read TGTGCCAGCAGCGCCGGGACAGGGGGAGGCTACACCTTC. The chain employs TRBV7-9 and TRBJ1-2; the match to TRBD1 covers 11 bases. The CDR3 is 13 amino acids. V lost 5 bases to trimming and J lost 8 bases; unmatched junction nucleotides: 4. CDR1 is SEHNR and CDR2 is FQNEAQ in the germline V gene (reference sequence).